This T cell receptor beta chain is drawn from a study of response to subunit inactivated influenza vaccine. Study findings and constraints: New T cells are recruited in small numbers by each seasonal influenza vaccination, according to the authors' suggestion.

In this sample, this clonotype turned up a few times. Its target is unknown. The CDR3 extends over 15 amino acids. Germline CDR1 is SGHVS and CDR2 is FNYEAQ. Losses at the gene ends were 6 bases for V and 6 bases for J; bases not matched to a gene: 7. Each CDR3 protein is one row after TCRdb ran MiXCR on the RT-PCR reads. This sample yields 500,000 to 600,000 distinct CDR3 sequences, of which over 9.5% are seen a single time; about 10% belongs to the top ten. The sequence derives from a man aged 50 or older who received an inactivated influenza vaccine. This chain links TRBV7-6 with TRBJ1-4, with 10 nucleotides matching TRBD1. Specimen: PBMCs from blood, collected on the day of vaccination. CDR3 nucleotide sequence: TGTGCCAGCAGGCCGCCCGGGACAGGGGATGAAAAACTGTTTTTT. Translated, it gives CASRPPGTGDEKLFF.